The 24 T cell receptor beta chains presented below share a single source sample, sequenced in a study of blood T cell repertoires in COVID-19. Profiling relied on immunoSEQ multiplex PCR, and the TCRdb table lists in-frame clones only, not all of them. This table has over 300,000 clones, about 91% appearing once. The sample taken for sequencing was PBMCs or T cells enriched from blood (not recorded which). Receptors originate from a woman in her forties who had recovered from COVID-19.

The rearrangement links TRBV18 to TRBJ1-5; possibly TRBD1 for D (5 bases). Trimming removed 2 bases at V and 2 bases at J, with 10 bases between. This CDR3 has 15 amino acids. Germline V gives CDR1 KGHSH, CDR2 LQKENI. The DNA of the CDR3 is TGTGCCAGCTCACCAGGGCAGGGCGGCAATCAGCCCCAGCATTTT. Amino acid sequence: CASSPGQGGNQPQHF.

The rearrangement links TRBV9 to TRBJ1-5; D is unclear. Germline CDR1 SGDLS, CDR2 YYNGEE. This CDR3 has 13 amino acids. Trimming took off 2 bases at V and 4 bases at J, with 7 bases between the two ends. CDR3 bases: TGTGCCAGCAGCGTCGGGTCGAATCAGCCCCAGCATTTT. It yields the protein CASSVGSNQPQHF.

The rearrangement links TRBV7-3 to TRBJ1-1; D is uncertain. V gave up 1 base and J gave up 6 bases, with 9 bases separating them. Germline CDR1 and CDR2: SGHTA and FQGTGA. The CDR3 spans 13 residues. The CDR3 spells CASSLNSVAEAFF. The CDR3 bases are TGTGCCAGCAGCTTAAATTCGGTCGCTGAAGCTTTCTTT.

V is TRBV11-2 and J is TRBJ2-5, with 8 bases matching TRBD2. The V gene end was trimmed by 1 base and the J gene end by 1 base; junction bases not matched to a gene: 5. Germline lookup yields CDR1 SGHAT and CDR2 FQNNGV. This CDR3 has 16 residues. This CDR3 reads CASSLVGRGVQETQYF. In nucleotides, the CDR3 is TGTGCCAGCAGCTTAGTAGGGCGGGGGGTCCAAGAGACCCAGTACTTC. The variable domain in full, with the rest retrieved from reference TRBV11-2 and TRBJ2-5, is EAGVAQSPRYKIIEKRQSVAFWCNPISGHATLYWYQQILGQGPKLLIQFQNNGVVDDSQLPKDRFSAERLKGVDSTLKIQPAKLEDSAVYLCASSLVGRGVQETQYFGPGTRLLVL.

This clone is a singleton in its sample. The rearrangement joins TRBV28 to TRBJ1-4; 7 positions match TRBD1. Germline V gene data show CDR1 as MDHEN and CDR2 as SYDVKM. CDR3 length: 13 amino acids. Losses at the gene ends were 8 bases for V and 6 bases for J; bases not matched to a gene: 6. This CDR3 is CASGGTVYEKLFF. In nucleotides, the CDR3 is TGTGCCAGCGGAGGGACAGTGTATGAAAAACTGTTTTTT. Drawing the rest from reference TRBV28 and TRBJ1-4, the complete variable domain is DVKVTQSSRYLVKRTGEKVFLECVQDMDHENMFWYRQDPGLGLRLIYFSYDVKMKEKGDIPEGYSVSREKKERFSLILESASTNQTSMYLCASGGTVYEKLFFGSGTQLSVL.

V is TRBV15 and J is TRBJ2-7; D possibly corresponds to TRBD2 (5 bases). The CDR3 sequence is 14 residues long. Per germline, CDR1 LNHNV and CDR2 YYDKDF (reference sequence). The V end was cut by 0 bases, the J end by 3 bases, with 9 bases between. As DNA, the CDR3 is TGTGCCACCAGCAGAGAGGAGGCACGCTACGAGCAGTACTTC. Translated, it gives CATSREEARYEQYF.

This sequence joins TRBV7-9 and TRBJ2-7, with 9 bases lining up with TRBD1. The CDR3 consists of 13 residues. Germline V CDR1 and CDR2: SEHNR, FQNEAQ (reference sequence). Trimming cost V 5 bases and J 7 bases; bases outside gene matches: 6. DNA for the CDR3: TGTGCCAGCAGCGGGGACAGGGTGAGGGAGCAGTACTTC. As protein: CASSGDRVREQYF.

V usage is TRBV11-2 and J usage is TRBJ2-5, with D possibly TRBD1 on 6 matching bases. This CDR3 comprises 15 residues. The V gene's germline CDR1 is SGHAT and CDR2 FQNNGV. Trimming stripped 8 bases from V and 2 bases from J, with 18 bases between. The DNA for the CDR3 is TGTGCCAGCCGGGGAAGGGACACAGCACAAGAGACCCAGTACTTC. It codes for CASRGRDTAQETQYF. Supplemented by reference TRBV11-2 and TRBJ2-5, the full variable domain reads EAGVAQSPRYKIIEKRQSVAFWCNPISGHATLYWYQQILGQGPKLLIQFQNNGVVDDSQLPKDRFSAERLKGVDSTLKIQPAKLEDSAVYLCASRGRDTAQETQYFGPGTRLLVL.

This chain joins TRBV19 and TRBJ2-7, with 8 bases lining up with TRBD1. Germline V gene sequence: CDR1 LNHDA, CDR2 SQIVND (reference sequence). Trimming removed 3 bases from V and 3 bases from J; junction bases left unmatched: 10. The CDR3 sequence is 16 residues long. The DNA of the CDR3 is TGTGCCAGTAGTATTGGACAGGGCCCGGGGTTCTACGAGCAGTACTTC. It encodes CASSIGQGPGFYEQYF.

The J gene is TRBJ1-4, the V gene TRBV2, with D tentatively TRBD1 (5 bases). V lost 6 bases and J lost 3, with 11 bases in between. Germline V gives CDR1 SNHLY, CDR2 FYNNEI. This CDR3 spans 14 amino acids. CDR3 coding DNA: TGTGCCAGCAGGATTGGGGCGCCTAATGAAAAACTGTTTTTT. Protein sequence: CASRIGAPNEKLFF.

This chain's CDR3 is CAIRIAGAITGELFF. The CDR3 DNA sequence: TGTGCCATCAGGATTGCGGGAGCAATCACCGGGGAGCTGTTTTTT. This chain connects TRBV10-3 to TRBJ2-2; 7 bases are shared with TRBD2. The CDR3 contains 15 residues. V shed 6 bases and J 4 bases; nucleotides not matched to a gene: 8. The germline CDR1 and CDR2 sequences are ENHRY and SYGVKD.

CDR3 sequence (DNA): TGTGCCACCAGTGATCACGGGACAGCCTCTGGAAACACCATATATTTT. It translates to CATSDHGTASGNTIYF. The chain employs TRBV24-1 and TRBJ1-3; 7 nucleotides agree with TRBD1. From germline, CDR1 is KGHDR and CDR2 SFDVKD. Unmatched junction bases numbered 4, after V lost 3 bases and J lost 0 bases. The CDR3 contains 16 residues.

This rearrangement joins TRBV5-7 to TRBJ2-7, with D unresolved. TRBV5-7 carries the ORF label, with uncertain function. V lost 0 bases and J lost 1, with 8 bases in between. The CDR3 contains 14 residues. The CDR3 spells CASSLVGISYEQYF. The CDR3 region has the DNA TGTGCCAGCAGCTTGGTTGGCATTTCCTACGAGCAGTACTTC.

V and J are TRBV5-5 and TRBJ2-1; possibly TRBD2 for D (6 bases). V was cut by 4 bases and J by 2 bases, with 22 bases left in between. Germline V gene sequence: CDR1 SGHKS, CDR2 YYEKEE (reference sequence). The CDR3 has 18 amino acids. The CDR3 loop is CASSLYSPSSATYNEQFF. DNA for the CDR3: TGTGCCAGCAGCCTCTACTCCCCCTCTAGCGCGACCTACAATGAGCAGTTCTTC.

V gene TRBV7-8 combines with J gene TRBJ2-7; no definite D call. Germline V gene sequence: CDR1 SGHVS, CDR2 FQNEAQ. The CDR3 has 11 amino acids. Trimming stripped 4 bases from V and 4 bases from J, with 5 bases between. DNA for the CDR3: TGTGCCAGCAGCTCCCCATACGAGCAGTACTTC. It codes for CASSSPYEQYF.

This clone was counted a single time. The V call is TRBV12-3 or TRBV12-4, the J call TRBJ1-5; 8 nucleotides agree with TRBD1. The J segment lost 9 bases and the V segment lost 3 bases, leaving 4 bases of the junction unmatched. This CDR3 spans 13 amino acids. The CDR3 loop is CASSLAGGLPQHF. CDR3 sequence (DNA): TGTGCCAGCAGTTTGGCAGGGGGCCTGCCCCAGCATTTT.

The genes are TRBV11-3 and TRBJ2-1, with 7 positions matching TRBD1. Germline assignment: CDR1 SGHNT and CDR2 YENEEA. CDR3 length equals 14 residues. V gave up 1 base and J gave up 7 bases; unmatched junction bases: 4. The CDR3 DNA sequence: TGTGCCAGCAGCTTAGCCCTACAGGGGAATGAGCAGTTCTTC. It specifies CASSLALQGNEQFF.

The CDR3 here is CASSPRGGHTEAFF. In nucleotides, the CDR3 is TGTGCCAGCAGTCCCCGGGGGGGGCACACTGAAGCTTTCTTT. The chain carries TRBV27 and TRBJ1-1; weak D call: TRBD1 (6 bases). Per the germline V gene, CDR1 is MNHEY and CDR2 is SMNVEV (reference sequence). The V end lost 5 bases, the J end lost 3 bases, and 13 bases lay between the germline ends. CDR3 length: 14 residues.

The V and J genes are TRBV5-1 and TRBJ2-3; 11 bases are a match to TRBD2. Germline V gene lookup returns CDR1 SGHRS and CDR2 YFSETQ. The length of the CDR3 is 15 residues. Trimming removed 4 bases from V and 2 bases from J; junction bases left unmatched: 3. The CDR3 bases are TGCGCCAGCAGCACTAGCGGGAGTAACACAGATACGCAGTATTTT. It specifies CASSTSGSNTDTQYF.

The chain carries TRBV11-2 and TRBJ2-7, with a tentative D call TRBD1 (5 bases). Trimming left V 3 bases short and J 5 bases short, with 8 bases between. Germline V gene data show CDR1 as SGHAT and CDR2 as FQNNGV. The CDR3 is made up of 12 amino acids. The chain's CDR3 is CASSLAGHEQYF. CDR3 nucleotide sequence: TGTGCCAGCAGCTTGGCAGGGCACGAGCAGTACTTC.

The chain combines TRBV2 with TRBJ2-7, with 7 positions matching TRBD2. The V and J ends lost 8 bases and 4 bases, in that order; junction bases with no gene match: 14. CDR1 is SNHLY, CDR2 FYNNEI, per germline. This CDR3 spans 15 amino acids. CDR3 sequence (DNA): TGTGCCAGCTCTTCCGGGGGGACTCAGCTTTACGAGCAGTACTTC. The encoded protein is CASSSGGTQLYEQYF.

The chain combines TRBV2 with TRBJ2-1; maybe TRBD1 (5 bases). Germline CDR1 and CDR2: SNHLY and FYNNEI. The ends were cut back, 6 bases at V and 9 bases at J, with 15 bases in the middle. The CDR3 totals 13 residues. The CDR3 DNA reads TGTGCCAGCAGCGAAAGGGGTCGCGGTGAGCAGTTCTTC. Its translation: CASSERGRGEQFF.

This chain uses TRBV18 with TRBJ2-3, with TRBD1 identical over 7 bases. The CDR3 covers 16 residues. Germline assignment: CDR1 KGHSH and CDR2 LQKENI. V dropped 0 bases and J dropped 2; count of bases not matched to a gene: 5. The DNA of the CDR3 is TGTGCCAGCTCACCACCAGCGACAGGGTCCACAGATACGCAGTATTTT. Translation gives CASSPPATGSTDTQYF.

The chain employs TRBV24-1 and TRBJ2-2; D gene uncertain. The ends were cut back, 3 bases at V and 6 bases at J, with 16 bases in the middle. CDR3 length equals 16 residues. The germline CDR1 and CDR2 sequences are KGHDR and SFDVKD. Here the CDR3 DNA reads TGTGCCACCAGTGATGCCACGCTAGGAAACTCCGGGGAGCTGTTTTTT. Its protein is CATSDATLGNSGELFF.